Sample share makes the clone carrying this TCR beta chain medium-sized. The sample originates from a study of cytomegalovirus exposure and HLA in healthy donors. PCR was performed using 60 Vbeta and 13 Jbeta primers. TCRdb keeps only in-frame clones here, not all; method: immunoSEQ multiplex PCR. The sample lists almost 85,000 clones; more than 70% were seen once. The sample was PBMCs. The sequence came from a male donor in good health and CMV-seropositive.

CDR3: CASSRAVGEAFF. In DNA, the CDR3 is TGCGCCAGCAGCCGGGCCGTAGGTGAAGCTTTCTTT. The V gene is TRBV4-3, the J gene TRBJ1-1; D remains unclear. V dropped 4 bases and J dropped 7 bases, with 10 bases sitting between them. The CDR3 is made up of 12 amino acids. In germline, CDR1 is LGHNA, CDR2 YSLEER.